This TCR beta chain is drawn from a study of cytomegalovirus exposure and HLA in healthy donors. Notes on the study in general: When a later analysis was performed, an Asian-associated ancestry cluster reportedly had fewer N-insertions than the roughly 640-donor mean.

As concerns this clone: As yet, its antigen is unknown.

Germline CDR1 reads SGHTA; CDR2 reads FQGNSA. J lost 5 bases, V lost 5 bases, and 2 bases had no gene match. The CDR3 is made up of 12 amino acids. Both 60 Vbeta primers and 13 Jbeta primers went into the PCR. The repertoire was sequenced with immunoSEQ multiplex PCR; TCRdb's copy has only in-frame clones and lacks some. The repertoire has roughly 150,000 clones, around 80% of them found once; the top ten carry 8.5%. This receptor was taken from a male donor in good health and CMV-seropositive. Sequenced sample: PBMCs. The chain links TRBV7-2 to TRBJ2-7, with TRBD1 matching 8 bases. CDR3 sequence reads: CASSRTGNEQYF. CDR3 bases: TGTGCCAGCAGCCGGACAGGGAACGAGCAGTACTTC.